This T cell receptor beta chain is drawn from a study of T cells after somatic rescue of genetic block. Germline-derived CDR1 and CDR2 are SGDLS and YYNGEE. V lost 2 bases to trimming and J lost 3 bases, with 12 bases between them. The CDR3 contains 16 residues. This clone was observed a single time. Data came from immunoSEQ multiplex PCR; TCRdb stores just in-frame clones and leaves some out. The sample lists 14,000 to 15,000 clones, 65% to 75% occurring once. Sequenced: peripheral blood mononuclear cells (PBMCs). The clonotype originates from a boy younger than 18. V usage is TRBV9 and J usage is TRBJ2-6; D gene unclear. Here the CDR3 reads CASSVSSTFGANVLTF. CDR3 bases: TGTGCCAGCAGCGTCTCATCTACTTTTGGGGCCAACGTCCTGACTTTC.